A selection of T cell receptor beta chains follows, all from one sample in a study of shared clonotypes between healthy human individuals. The table came from immunoSEQ multiplex PCR; TCRdb's copy has only in-frame clones and leaves some out. The sample contains 2,100,000 or so clones, about 94% of which appear only once. The sample consisted of naive CD4+ T cells sorted from blood. The receptors originated from a man between 18 and 35 years old in good health. Both conserved end residues are part of each CDR3. Each record gives: V gene, J gene, CDR3 protein.

TRBV18	TRBJ2-1	CASSPGTSGTYNEQFF
TRBV19	TRBJ1-3	CASTTTGRNTIYF
TRBV9	TRBJ2-2	CASTRQSDTGELFF
TRBV7-2	TRBJ1-1	CASNQGALGNTEAFF
TRBV4-1	TRBJ2-1	CASSHSYWGLAGDNEQFF
TRBV25-1	TRBJ2-2	CASSLKQGTLTNTGELFF
TRBV6-1	TRBJ1-1	CASSEQGTGNTEAFF
TRBV19	TRBJ2-6	CASSMTAGANVLTF
TRBV6-5	TRBJ2-5	CASQPGAGQETQYF
TRBV10-3	TRBJ2-1	CAISDSPANEQFF
TRBV5-1	TRBJ2-1	CASSVLATASSYNEQFF
TRBV5-8	TRBJ2-1	CASSLWGTGVYNEQFF
TRBV7-9	TRBJ1-3	CASSRALTGNTIYF
TRBV5-1	TRBJ2-3	CASSTRTGGADTQYF
TRBV14	TRBJ2-7	CASSPNRGLGGEQYF
TRBV6-5	TRBJ2-2	CAIAGVSTGELFF
TRBV7-8	TRBJ1-1	CASSQQGARLNTEAFF
TRBV21-1	TRBJ2-5	CASLDCAGVETQYF